The clone carrying this TCR beta chain has a handful of counts. Amplified TCR beta CDR3 regions came from RNA transcripts. TCR CDR3 regions were first amplified by RT-PCR with HTBI primers. TCRdb reprocessed the multiplex PCR reads with MiXCR, giving one entry per CDR3 protein. The repertoire includes around 600,000 distinct CDR3 sequences, 12% to 15% of them detected once, and roughly 7.7% sits in the top ten. Germline V gene sequence: CDR1 SGHRS, CDR2 YFSETQ. The CDR3 length is 14 residues. V was trimmed by 4 bases and J by 2 bases, leaving 10 bases between them. This entry is derived from a study of T cells in Graves' hyperthyroidism and ophthalmopathy.

Specimen: blood. This TCR derives from a woman in her late teens or twenties with Graves' ophthalmopathy. The chain recombines TRBV5-1 with TRBJ1-5; weak D call: TRBD1 (6 bases). CDR3 amino acids: CASSPEGGNQPQHF. Here the CDR3 DNA reads TGCGCCAGCAGCCCGGAGGGGGGCAATCAGCCCCAGCATTTT.